This is a list of T cell receptor beta chains from one sample in a study of cytomegalovirus exposure and HLA in healthy donors. TCRdb's table, derived via immunoSEQ multiplex PCR, lists solely in-frame clones and lacks some. The data contain about 170,000 clones, roughly three quarters of them seen just once; the ten biggest clones take up about 2.3%. The specimen was PBMCs. The receptors shown here come from a woman aged 45-60 years in good health and CMV-seronegative. CDR3s include the opening cysteine and the closing phenylalanine or tryptophan. The order of the fields is V gene, D gene, clone size, J gene, CDR3 protein, CDR3 DNA. A D gene is named only where the DNA matches it firmly. Clone size appears in some rows only: once, few, many, or a class for an expanded clone.

TRBV7-9	TRBD2	-	TRBJ2-5	CSSSISGAIQETQYF	TGTTCCAGCAGCATTAGCGGGGCAATCCAAGAGACCCAGTACTTC
TRBV11-2	-	-	TRBJ2-7	CASSLAGTLSYEQYF	TGTGCCAGCAGCTTGGCAGGGACTCTCTCCTACGAGCAGTACTTC
TRBV5-1	-	-	TRBJ1-6	CASSLGGEWSSPLHF	TGCGCCAGCAGCTTGGGCGGGGAGTGGAGTTCACCCCTCCACTTT
TRBV6-6	-	-	TRBJ2-7	CASRRGTYEQYF	TGTGCCAGCAGGCGGGGTACCTACGAGCAGTACTTC
TRBV2	TRBD2	-	TRBJ2-1	CASFQKIPGLGGSNEQFF	TGTGCCAGCTTTCAGAAGATTCCGGGACTAGGTGGGAGCAATGAGCAGTTCTTC
TRBV6-5	TRBD1	-	TRBJ2-7	CASSYDRAGDEQYF	TGTGCCAGCAGTTACGACAGGGCAGGGGACGAGCAGTACTTC
TRBV15	-	-	TRBJ1-2	CATSRNGQTLYGYTF	TGTGCCACCAGCAGGAACGGACAGACCTTATATGGCTACACCTTC
TRBV7-3	TRBD1	-	TRBJ2-5	CASSLGDRQTQYF	TGTGCCAGCAGCTTAGGGGACAGACAGACCCAGTACTTC
TRBV5-8	TRBD1	-	TRBJ2-3	CASSLGTGAPTDTQYF	TGTGCCAGCAGCTTGGGGACAGGGGCGCCCACAGATACGCAGTATTTT
TRBV13	TRBD2	-	TRBJ2-7	CASSFSWTRSVAGKRIRYEQYF	TGTGCCAGCAGCTTTTCCTGGACTAGGTCGGTAGCGGGGAAAAGGATTCGGTACGAGCAGTACTTC
TRBV5-1	-	-	TRBJ2-3	CASSLEWTSTDTQYF	TGCGCCAGCAGCTTGGAGTGGACTAGCACAGATACGCAGTATTTT
TRBV13	TRBD2	-	TRBJ2-7	CASSLGGRGYEQYF	TGTGCCAGCAGCTTGGGCGGGAGAGGCTACGAGCAGTACTTC
TRBV5-1	-	-	TRBJ1-4	CASSPGQSGAYEKLFF	TGCGCCAGCAGCCCCGGACAGAGTGGCGCCTATGAAAAACTGTTTTTT
TRBV27	-	-	TRBJ2-7	CASRDQGTPYEQYF	TGTGCCAGCCGCGACCAGGGTACGCCCTACGAGCAGTACTTC
TRBV28	TRBD1	-	TRBJ1-1	CASSRTGTGTSNTEAFF	TGTGCCAGCAGTCGAACCGGGACAGGGACCTCGAACACTGAAGCTTTCTTT
TRBV7-9	TRBD1	-	TRBJ2-7	CSSRNTGQGGDEQYF	TGTTCCAGCAGAAACACGGGACAGGGGGGCGACGAGCAGTACTTC
TRBV2	TRBD1	-	TRBJ1-1	CASSRTGSTEAFF	TGTGCCAGCAGCCGGACAGGCTCCACTGAAGCTTTCTTT
TRBV7-8	-	-	TRBJ2-1	CASSLGLYNEQFF	TGTGCCAGCAGCTTGGGGCTCTACAATGAGCAGTTCTTC
TRBV7-9	TRBD1	-	TRBJ2-3	CASSLQGARDTQYF	TGTGCCAGCAGCTTGCAGGGGGCGCGAGATACGCAGTATTTT
TRBV29-1	-	-	TRBJ2-3	CSVAGRVGGGTQYF	TGCAGCGTTGCAGGCAGGGTCGGTGGTGGTACGCAGTATTTT
TRBV4-3	-	-	TRBJ2-2	CASSPPPGGQTINTGELFF	TGCGCCAGCAGCCCCCCGCCCGGAGGCCAAACCATAAACACCGGGGAGCTGTTTTTT
TRBV28	-	-	TRBJ1-1	CASTKTGGYTEAFF	TGTGCCAGCACCAAAACGGGGGGGTACACTGAAGCTTTCTTT
TRBV5-5	-	once	TRBJ1-4	CASSFGRNEKLFF	TGTGCCAGCAGCTTTGGCAGGAATGAAAAACTGTTTTTT
TRBV6-5	-	-	TRBJ2-7	CASSYRAKGVWQYF	TGTGCCAGCAGTTACCGGGCCAAGGGGGTGTGGCAGTACTTC
TRBV25-1	-	few	TRBJ2-7	CASSPGGLSYEQYF	TGTGCCAGCAGCCCAGGAGGACTCTCCTACGAGCAGTACTTC
TRBV7-7	TRBD2	once	TRBJ2-3	CASSPGLAGATDTQYF	TGTGCTAGCAGCCCGGGACTAGCGGGAGCAACAGATACGCAGTATTTT
TRBV19	TRBD1	few	TRBJ1-5	CASNPTGALNQPQHF	TGTGCCAGTAATCCGACAGGGGCGCTCAATCAGCCCCAGCATTTT
TRBV11-3	-	-	TRBJ2-3	CASSSGGTWRDTQYF	TGTGCCAGCAGCTCTGGTGGAACGTGGCGGGATACGCAGTATTTT
TRBV18	TRBD1	few	TRBJ1-2	CASSPGQGNGYTF	TGTGCCAGCTCACCGGGACAGGGGAATGGCTACACCTTC
TRBV29-1	-	-	TRBJ2-1	CSVAQGPNEQFF	TGCAGCGTTGCGCAGGGCCCCAATGAGCAGTTCTTC
TRBV7-9	TRBD2	few	TRBJ2-1	CASSSTSGGDLGEQFF	TGTGCCAGCAGCTCGACTAGCGGGGGGGATCTGGGTGAGCAGTTCTTC
TRBV5-5	-	-	TRBJ1-2	CASSLAGAGGYTF	TGTGCCAGCAGCTTGGCCGGCGCAGGAGGCTACACCTTC
TRBV11-3	-	-	TRBJ2-1	CASSATHYNEQFF	TGTGCCAGCAGCGCGACACACTACAATGAGCAGTTCTTC
TRBV7-9	TRBD1	-	TRBJ2-1	CASSLADRGGSGEQFF	TGTGCCAGCAGCTTAGCCGACAGGGGGGGATCCGGTGAGCAGTTCTTC
TRBV7-2	TRBD1	-	TRBJ2-7	CASRPGQGYEQYF	TGTGCCAGCAGACCCGGACAGGGTTACGAGCAGTACTTC
TRBV28	-	-	TRBJ2-2	CASSPYITGELFF	TGTGCCAGCAGTCCATACATCACCGGGGAGCTGTTTTTT
TRBV5-8	-	few	TRBJ2-4	CASSLEGAAAKNIQYF	TGTGCCAGCAGCTTGGAAGGGGCGGCGGCCAAAAACATTCAGTACTTC
TRBV6-1	-	-	TRBJ1-4	CASSESSREPFF	TGTGCCAGCAGTGAGTCGTCCCGCGAGCCGTTTTTT
TRBV7-9	-	-	TRBJ1-4	CSSSLGQNNEKLFF	TGTTCCAGCAGCTTAGGACAGAATAATGAAAAACTGTTTTTT
TRBV27	-	-	TRBJ1-1	CASSFRQGLAFF	TGTGCCAGCAGTTTCCGCCAGGGGCTGGCTTTCTTT
TRBV7-2	-	-	TRBJ1-2	CASSPRGRGANYGYTF	TGTGCCAGCAGCCCGAGGGGGAGGGGGGCTAACTATGGCTACACCTTC
TRBV10-1	TRBD1	-	TRBJ1-4	CASTYRGIEKLFF	TGCGCCAGCACATACAGGGGGATCGAAAAACTGTTTTTT
TRBV5-1	-	-	TRBJ1-2	CASRSPGSQIGYTF	TGCGCCAGCAGGTCTCCCGGGTCCCAAATTGGCTACACCTTC
TRBV6-5	-	once	TRBJ1-4	CASSYSALTNEKLFF	TGTGCCAGCAGTTACTCGGCCCTGACTAATGAAAAACTGTTTTTT
TRBV7-3	-	-	TRBJ2-1	CASSLSALASYNEQFF	TGTGCCAGCAGCTTATCGGCGCTAGCGTCCTACAATGAGCAGTTCTTC
TRBV4-1	TRBD2	-	TRBJ2-7	CASSQELAGYEQYF	TGCGCCAGCAGCCAAGAGTTAGCGGGCTACGAGCAGTACTTC
TRBV5-1	TRBD2	-	TRBJ2-1	CASSFPTSGRGNEQFF	TGCGCCAGCAGCTTCCCGACTAGCGGGAGGGGGAATGAGCAGTTCTTC
TRBV7-8	TRBD2	-	TRBJ2-1	CASSLAVGLAGASYNEQFF	TGTGCCAGCAGCTTAGCAGTCGGACTAGCGGGAGCCTCCTACAATGAGCAGTTCTTC
TRBV6-6	TRBD1	-	TRBJ1-5	CAGGPGQGAIQPQHF	TGTGCCGGCGGGCCGGGACAGGGTGCGATTCAGCCCCAGCATTTT
TRBV9	TRBD1	-	TRBJ1-5	CASSSGTGGNQPQHF	TGTGCCAGCAGCTCCGGGACAGGGGGCAATCAGCCCCAGCATTTT
TRBV2	TRBD2	few	TRBJ2-2	CASRARTSGSAGELFF	TGTGCCAGCAGAGCTAGGACTAGCGGGAGTGCCGGGGAGCTGTTTTTT
TRBV10-2	-	-	TRBJ2-7	CASSELNYEQYF	TGCGCCAGCAGTGAGCTTAATTACGAGCAGTACTTC
TRBV5-1	-	-	TRBJ2-7	CASSSGELPYEQYF	TGCGCCAGCAGCTCCGGGGAACTCCCCTACGAGCAGTACTTC
TRBV28	TRBD2	-	TRBJ2-7	CASSFGGGRLYEQYF	TGTGCCAGCAGTTTCGGCGGGGGGCGCCTGTACGAGCAGTACTTC